The 25 T cell receptor beta chains in this list originate from one sample, sequenced in a study of blood T cell repertoires in COVID-19. Clones were sequenced by immunoSEQ multiplex PCR, and TCRdb holds only the in-frame ones, with some missing. This table has roughly 250,000 clones, roughly nine tenths appearing once. Sample: peripheral blood. The receptors were gathered from a woman aged 30 to 39 with COVID-19, enrolled during active disease.

The rearrangement uses TRBV28 and TRBJ2-1, with TRBD2 identical over 8 bases. Germline V CDR1 and CDR2: MDHEN, SYDVKM. The CDR3 totals 15 residues. J lost 4 bases, V lost 10 bases, and 12 bases had no gene match. The CDR3 reads CATGRSGGGYNEQFF. DNA of the CDR3: TGTGCCACGGGAAGAAGCGGGGGAGGATACAATGAGCAGTTCTTC.

This chain joins TRBV29-1 and TRBJ2-3, with TRBD2 matching 7 bases. Germline CDR1 reads SQVTM; CDR2 reads ANQGSEA. CDR3 size: 13 residues. The V gene end was trimmed by 7 bases and the J gene end by 3 bases; junction bases not matched to a gene: 7. The CDR3 DNA reads as TGCAGCGCCGACGAGGGAGGGACAGATACGCAGTATTTT. It translates to CSADEGGTDTQYF.

The chain employs TRBV2 and TRBJ1-2; the D is unclear. CDR3 length equals 13 residues. With 6 bases removed from V and 8 bases from J, the gap between germline ends came to 16 bases. Germline-derived CDR1 and CDR2 are SNHLY and FYNNEI. CDR3 coding DNA: TGTGCCAGCAGGGATTCTTGGGGAGTAGGCTACACCTTC. This sequence encodes CASRDSWGVGYTF.

V is TRBV15 and J is TRBJ2-7, with TRBD2 as a possible D gene (5 bases). Trimming shortened V by 5 bases and J by 3 bases, and 14 bases separated the two germline ends. Germline values: CDR1 LNHNV, CDR2 YYDKDF (reference sequence). This CDR3 comprises 14 residues. CDR3 sequence: CATSSRLRVYEQYF. The CDR3 DNA follows: TGTGCCACCAGCTCCCGGTTGCGGGTCTACGAGCAGTACTTC. Filled out from reference TRBV15 and TRBJ2-7, the complete variable domain reads DAMVIQNPRYQVTQFGKPVTLSCSQTLNHNVMYWYQQKSSQAPKLLFHYYDKDFNNEADTPDNFQSRRPNTSFCFLDIRSPGLGDTAMYLCATSSRLRVYEQYFGPGTRLTVT.

This clone was counted a single time. The chain uses TRBV27 and TRBJ1-5, with 8 bases matching TRBD1. CDR3 length: 14 residues. Trimming cost V 3 bases and J 6 bases; bases outside gene matches: 4. CDR1 and CDR2 from the germline V gene are MNHEY and SMNVEV (reference sequence). The DNA for the CDR3 is TGTGCCAGCAGTTTTTCAGGGGGCGTTCAGCCCCAGCATTTT. Its translation: CASSFSGGVQPQHF.

The chain couples TRBV3-1 (or the pseudogene TRBV3-2) to TRBJ1-2; a weak D match, TRBD1 (6 bases). CDR1 and CDR2 (germline): LGHDT, YNNKEL (reference sequence). This CDR3 spans 16 amino acids. V was pared by 4 bases and J by 0 bases, with 15 bases between. The DNA for the CDR3 is TGTGCCAGCAGCCTTCGTACACAGGGCTCTAACTATGGCTACACCTTC. Its protein product is CASSLRTQGSNYGYTF.

The V gene is TRBV7-8, the J gene TRBJ1-2; 11 bases are a match to TRBD1. The CDR3 totals 15 residues. The trim removed 3 bases at V and 5 bases at J, leaving 5 bases unmatched. From germline, CDR1 is SGHVS and CDR2 FQNEAQ. CDR3 DNA sequence: TGTGCCAGCAGCTTCGGACAGGGGGCAGGGTATGGCTACACCTTC. It translates to CASSFGQGAGYGYTF. The full variable domain, rest sourced from reference TRBV7-8 and TRBJ1-2, is GAGVSQSPRYKVAKRGQDVALRCDPISGHVSLFWYQQALGQGPEFLTYFQNEAQLDKSGLPSDRFFAERPEGSVSTLKIQRTQQEDSAVYLCASSFGQGAGYGYTFGSGTRLTVV.

The chain links TRBV27 to TRBJ2-1, with 12 bases fitting TRBD2. V shed 2 bases and J 3 bases; nucleotides not matched to a gene: 8. The CDR3 consists of 18 residues. Germline V CDR1 and CDR2: MNHEY, SMNVEV (reference sequence). The CDR3 bases are TGTGCCAGCAGTTTACGATCCAGACTAGCGGGGGACTACAATGAGCAGTTCTTC. Translated: CASSLRSRLAGDYNEQFF.

The V and J genes are TRBV19 and TRBJ2-1, with 13 bases fitting TRBD2. Germline V lookup: CDR1 LNHDA, CDR2 SQIVND (reference sequence). This CDR3 spans 15 amino acids. After removal of 6 bases from V and 7 bases from J, the junction contained 6 bases not matched to a gene. The CDR3 region is CASSPTSGGANEQFF. The CDR3, as DNA: TGTGCCAGTAGCCCTACTAGCGGGGGGGCGAATGAGCAGTTCTTC.

This chain joins TRBV11-2 and TRBJ2-7; 13 bases match TRBD2. This CDR3 is built from 16 residues. J lost 6 bases, V lost 3 bases, and 8 bases had no gene match. Germline V gene lookup returns CDR1 SGHAT and CDR2 FQNNGV. The CDR3 loop is CASSFTSGGAPGEQYF. The CDR3 DNA sequence: TGTGCCAGCAGCTTTACTAGCGGGGGGGCCCCCGGCGAGCAGTACTTC.

The chain links TRBV2 to TRBJ1-3, with 8 bases that match TRBD1. V trimming: 4 bases; J trimming: 2 bases; junction bases outside the gene matches: 7. CDR3 size: 16 residues. CDR1 SNHLY and CDR2 FYNNEI come from the germline V gene. The CDR3 DNA reads TGTGCCAGCAGTGCCCAAAAGACAGGGGCTGGAAACACCATATATTTT. Encoded protein: CASSAQKTGAGNTIYF.

The V gene is TRBV3-1 (or the pseudogene TRBV3-2), the J gene TRBJ2-5; 13 positions agree with TRBD2. The CDR3 totals 18 residues. Germline V gene lookup returns CDR1 LGHDT and CDR2 YNNKEL (reference sequence). The V and J ends lost 6 bases and 1 base, in that order; junction bases with no gene match: 11. The CDR3 DNA reads TGTGCCAGCAGTTTACGGACTAGCGGGGGCCCTGGCCAAGAGACCCAGTACTTC. It codes for CASSLRTSGGPGQETQYF.

CDR3 coding DNA: TGTGCCAGCAGCTCTCTCAAGGGGGATCGAACTGAAGCTTTCTTT. It encodes CASSSLKGDRTEAFF. V gene TRBV7-9 combines with J gene TRBJ1-1; a possible D gene is TRBD1 (6 bases). Germline CDR1 reads SEHNR; CDR2 reads FQNEAQ (reference sequence). The CDR3 is 15 residues long. The ends were cut back, 4 bases at V and 5 bases at J, with 17 bases in the middle. The full variable domain, its missing parts supplied by reference TRBV7-9 and TRBJ1-1, is DTGVSQNPRHKITKRGQNVTFRCDPISEHNRLYWYRQTLGQGPEFLTYFQNEAQLEKSRLLSDRFSAERPKGSFSTLEIQRTEQGDSAMYLCASSSLKGDRTEAFFGQGTRLTVV.

CDR3 amino acids: CASSERQINQETQYF. The CDR3 bases are TGTGCCAGCAGTGAGCGACAGATAAATCAAGAGACCCAGTACTTC. The chain couples TRBV2 to TRBJ2-5; maybe TRBD1 (5 bases). The CDR3 runs to 15 residues. From germline, CDR1 is SNHLY and CDR2 FYNNEI. With 3 bases removed from V and 2 bases from J, the gap between germline ends came to 13 bases.

The rearrangement joins TRBV6-5 to TRBJ1-4, with a tentative D call TRBD1 (5 bases). Germline V gene lookup returns CDR1 MNHEY and CDR2 SVGAGI. This CDR3 spans 15 amino acids. Trimming removed 5 bases at V and 5 bases at J, with 15 bases between. The CDR3 DNA sequence: TGTGCCAGCAGTCATTACAGGCCGAAAAATGAAAAACTGTTTTTT. It is translated as CASSHYRPKNEKLFF.

V usage is TRBV5-6 and J usage is TRBJ1-2; D possibly corresponds to TRBD1 (5 bases). V dropped 0 bases and J dropped 3 bases, with 9 bases sitting between them. CDR3 length: 14 amino acids. Germline-derived CDR1 and CDR2 are SGHDT and YYEEEE. CDR3 sequence: CASSLEGLDYGYTF. In nucleotides, the CDR3 is TGTGCCAGCAGCTTGGAGGGGTTGGACTATGGCTACACCTTC. Combining the CDR3 with reference TRBV5-6 and TRBJ1-2 gives the whole variable domain DAGVTQSPTHLIKTRGQQVTLRCSPKSGHDTVSWYQQALGQGPQFIFQYYEEEERQRGNFPDRFSGHQFPNYSSELNVNALLLGDSALYLCASSLEGLDYGYTFGSGTRLTVV.

The chain is built from TRBV4-1 and TRBJ1-1; D is ambiguous. Germline values: CDR1 MGHRA, CDR2 YSYEKL. V lost 1 base, J lost 4 bases, and 4 bases lay in between. The CDR3 sequence is 12 residues long. CDR3 region: CASSQALTEAFF. CDR3 coding DNA: TGCGCCAGCAGCCAAGCTCTCACTGAAGCTTTCTTT.

The gene calls are TRBV10-3 and TRBJ2-1, with 10 bases matching TRBD1. The CDR3 consists of 15 residues. Germline lookup yields CDR1 ENHRY and CDR2 SYGVKD. Trimming took 4 bases from V and 10 from J; bases not matched to a gene: 10. CDR3 region: CAISGGDRGLREQFF. CDR3 nucleotides: TGTGCCATCAGTGGCGGGGACAGGGGATTAAGGGAGCAGTTCTTC.

The gene calls are TRBV5-1 and TRBJ1-2; 9 nucleotides agree with TRBD1. Germline-derived CDR1 and CDR2 are SGHRS and YFSETQ. This CDR3 has 16 amino acids. V was pared by 0 bases and J by 8 bases, with 11 bases of the junction left unmatched. CDR3 region: CASSLEGTGNVGGYTF. The CDR3 DNA sequence: TGCGCCAGCAGCTTGGAGGGGACAGGGAACGTAGGGGGCTACACCTTC.

This chain uses TRBV7-9 with TRBJ1-4; tentative D call: TRBD1 (5 bases). CDR1 is SEHNR and CDR2 is FQNEAQ in the germline V gene (reference sequence). The CDR3 has 15 amino acids. V was shortened by 6 bases and J by 3 bases, with 14 bases between the two germline ends. The CDR3 bases are TGTGCCAGCAGTTCGCGGGACGGAGCTAATGAAAAACTGTTTTTT. It is translated as CASSSRDGANEKLFF.

This clone turned up a few times. The J gene is TRBJ1-6, the V gene TRBV11-2, with TRBD1 as a possible D gene (5 bases). Trimming stripped 4 bases from V and 7 bases from J, with 11 bases between. The CDR3 extends over 14 amino acids. The germline V gene encodes CDR1 SGHAT and CDR2 FQNNGV. In nucleotides, the CDR3 is TGTGCCAGCAGCTCCAGGGTCCTGAATTCACCCCTCCACTTT. It translates to CASSSRVLNSPLHF.

J is TRBJ2-5 and V is TRBV6-5; maybe TRBD1 (6 bases). Germline CDR1 and CDR2: MNHEY and SVGAGI. The CDR3 consists of 13 residues. The germline V and J ends were trimmed by 2 bases and 5 bases, with 9 bases remaining between them. For the CDR3, the DNA is TGTGCCAGCAGTTACGCAGGGGTGGAGACCCAGTACTTC. Protein sequence: CASSYAGVETQYF.

This chain joins TRBV24-1 and TRBJ2-1; maybe TRBD2 (6 bases). V shed 3 bases and J shed 1 base, with 9 bases lying between them. Germline loops: CDR1 KGHDR, CDR2 SFDVKD. This CDR3 comprises 15 residues. CDR3 protein: CATSDGGASYNEQFF. The CDR3 DNA reads as TGTGCCACCAGTGATGGAGGGGCATCCTACAATGAGCAGTTCTTC.

This clone was detected only once. The V gene is TRBV5-4, the J gene TRBJ2-5; D may be TRBD1 (5 bases). The CDR3 is made up of 13 amino acids. The germline V gene encodes CDR1 SGHNT and CDR2 YYREEE (reference sequence). The germline V and J ends were trimmed by 6 bases and 5 bases, with 14 bases remaining between them. In DNA form, the CDR3 reads TGTGCCAGCACCCTCCCAGGGATGGAGACCCAGTACTTC. It specifies CASTLPGMETQYF.

The chain recombines TRBV5-8 with TRBJ1-2; D is uncertain. Germline V gene sequence: CDR1 SGHTS, CDR2 YDEGEE. The CDR3 totals 14 residues. The germline V and J ends were trimmed by 2 bases and 4 bases, with 12 bases remaining between them. The CDR3 DNA follows: TGTGCCAGCAGCTTAAGAGGAGGGTCCTATGGCTACACCTTC. Its translation: CASSLRGGSYGYTF.